These T cell receptor beta chains were read from a single sample in a study of regulatory T cells in long-lasting Graves disease. TCRdb reprocessed the multiplex PCR reads via MiXCR and lists one record per CDR3 protein. Of around 500,000 distinct CDR3 sequences listed, less than 25% are singletons. Sequences were derived from peripheral blood mononuclear cells (PBMCs), sampled when the disease was refractory, from a patient treated with antithyroid drugs. The origin of the receptors is a female donor with Graves disease. The CDR3 runs from the conserved cysteine through the conserved F or W. A D gene is named only where the DNA matches it firmly. Only part of the rows carry a size: once, few, many, or a class if the clone is expanded.

few - TRBJ2-4 TRBV29-1 TGCAGCGTTCGGCTCCCGGACATTCAGTACTTC CSVRLPDIQYF
- - TRBJ1-1 TRBV5-1 TGCGCCAGCAGCCCCAGGGCGGCGAACACTGAAGCTTTCTTT CASSPRAANTEAFF
- - TRBJ2-7 TRBV19 TGTGCCAGTAGTATAGGTGCGAGATACTCCTACGAGCAGTACTTC CASSIGARYSYEQYF
- - TRBJ2-1 TRBV6-2/TRBV6-3 TGTGCCAGCAGTGCAACCGGAGGTGACAATGAGCAGTTCTTC CASSATGGDNEQFF
- - TRBJ1-6 TRBV10-3 TGTGCCATCAGGCAGTTGGCAGGGGATAATTCACCCCTCCACTTT CAIRQLAGDNSPLHF
- - TRBJ1-2 TRBV7-2 TGTGCCAGCAGCATTGGGCCTGCGGGGGGCTACACCTTC CASSIGPAGGYTF
few TRBD2 TRBJ2-2 TRBV5-1 TGCGCCAGCAGCTCAGGACTAGCGGGCCCATTGTCCGGGGAGCTGTTTTTT CASSSGLAGPLSGELFF
few - TRBJ2-3 TRBV28 TGTGCCAGCAGTTCCACCTCAGTTAGCACAGATACGCAGTATTTT CASSSTSVSTDTQYF
- - TRBJ1-1 TRBV6-1 TGTGCCAGCCGACGGTCGGCGAACACTGAAGCTTTCTTT CASRRSANTEAFF
- - TRBJ2-2 TRBV27 TGTGCCAGCAGGCAGCAGGGTCCCGGTATAGATCAGGCCGGGGAGCTGTTTTTT CASRQQGPGIDQAGELFF
many - TRBJ1-2 TRBV14 TGTGCCAGCAGCCAAGTTGGGGACCGCCTTGGAAACTATGGCTACACCTTC CASSQVGDRLGNYGYTF
- - TRBJ1-1 TRBV5-5 TGTGCCAGCAGCATGACCCCACAGGGTTTCACTGAAGCTTTCTTT CASSMTPQGFTEAFF
many - TRBJ1-5 TRBV11-2 TGTGCCAGCAGCTTAGATATCGGGGGGAGATGGTCCCAGCATTTT CASSLDIGGRWSQHF
many TRBD2 TRBJ2-7 TRBV5-6 TGTGCCAGCACCGTAGCGGGGGGGTCCTACGAGCAGTACTTC CASTVAGGSYEQYF
- - TRBJ2-3 TRBV4-1 TGCGCTAGCAGCCAAGAGACCCCTACCGCAGATACGCAGTATTTT CASSQETPTADTQYF
few - TRBJ1-2 TRBV19 TGTGCCAGTAGTATTGGTGCCGTTCCTGGCTACACCTTC CASSIGAVPGYTF
- - TRBJ1-3 TRBV25-1 TGTGCCAGCAGTGAAGAAAAGGGGGTGGCTGGAAACACCATATATTTT CASSEEKGVAGNTIYF
- TRBD1 TRBJ2-1 TRBV29-1 TGCAGCGTTGTGGGACAGTTCTACAATGAGCAGTTCTTC CSVVGQFYNEQFF
- TRBD1 TRBJ2-7 TRBV18 TGTGCCAGCTCACCACGACAGGGTCCCCACGAGCAGTACTTC CASSPRQGPHEQYF
many - TRBJ2-7 TRBV27 TGTGCCAGCAGTTTAATAAGTACCCCCTACGAGCAGTACTTC CASSLISTPYEQYF
- TRBD2 TRBJ2-3 TRBV29-1 TGCAGCGTTGAAGGGGCTGTAGCGGGAGGCCGCACAGATACGCAGTATTTT CSVEGAVAGGRTDTQYF
many - TRBJ2-2 TRBV6-2/TRBV6-3 TGTGCCAGCAGTAACAGTAGACCCGGGGAGCTGTTTTTT CASSNSRPGELFF
few - TRBJ1-5 TRBV27 TGTGCCAGCAGCTCCGGATGGGGTGGAGGTCAGCCCCAGCATTTT CASSSGWGGGQPQHF
many - TRBJ1-4 TRBV7-2 TGTGCCAGCAGCTTTATGGGAGGTGAAAAACTGTTTTTT CASSFMGGEKLFF
few - TRBJ2-7 TRBV18 TGTGCCAGCTCCCTTCCCCGGGCTCCCTACGAGCAGTACTTC CASSLPRAPYEQYF
- - TRBJ2-3 TRBV7-2 TGTGCCAGCAGCTTAGCTTGGGGAGATACGCAGTATTTT CASSLAWGDTQYF
- - TRBJ2-3 TRBV12-3/TRBV12-4 TGTGCCATCAGAGTGGCAGATACGCAGTATTTT CAIRVADTQYF
many TRBD2 TRBJ2-2 TRBV6-5 TGTGCCAGCAGTTACCGAGGACTAGCGGGAACTGGCACCGGGGAGCTGTTTTTT CASSYRGLAGTGTGELFF
few - TRBJ2-5 TRBV5-1 TGCGCCAGCAGCATGGCGGTACAAAAGAGGGAAGAGACCCAGTACTTC CASSMAVQKREETQYF
- - TRBJ1-1 TRBV28 TGTGCCAGCAGGCCGTCACACGGTGAAGCTTTCTTT CASRPSHGEAFF
many TRBD1 TRBJ1-5 TRBV7-2 TGTGCCAGCAGCTTATTCGGGACAGGCAATCAGCCCCAGCATTTT CASSLFGTGNQPQHF
- - TRBJ1-1 TRBV7-8 TGTGCCAGCAGCTTAGAAACAGAGGGCGTGGGAACTGAAGCTTTCTTT CASSLETEGVGTEAFF
- - TRBJ2-1 TRBV5-1 TGCGCCAGCACCCTACCGGGACTCAATGAGCAGTTCTTC CASTLPGLNEQFF
few - TRBJ2-6 TRBV10-3 TGTGCCATCAGTGAGATGACAGACCCTGGGGCCAACGTCCTGACTTTC CAISEMTDPGANVLTF
few - TRBJ1-1 TRBV7-2 TGTGCCAGCAGCCGTTACCTCGGGATGACTGAAGCTTTCTTT CASSRYLGMTEAFF
many - TRBJ1-2 TRBV20-1 TGCAGTGCTAGAAGACCCGTAGCCTATGGCTACACCTTC CSARRPVAYGYTF
- - TRBJ2-7 TRBV20-1 TGCAGTGCTATACAAAGCGGGTGGGAGCAGTACTTC CSAIQSGWEQYF
many TRBD1 TRBJ1-2 TRBV18 TGTGCCAGCTCACCAGGACAGGGGGCGACCTATGGCTACACCTTC CASSPGQGATYGYTF
many - TRBJ1-2 TRBV29-1 TGCAGCGTTGATAATAAGGGGTATGGCTACACCTTC CSVDNKGYGYTF
- - TRBJ2-7 TRBV6-1 TGTGCCAGCAGCTCCCCCGGGGTACTGAGCTCCTACGAGCAGTACTTC CASSSPGVLSSYEQYF
many - TRBJ2-6 TRBV6-5 TGTGCCAGCAGTTACACGGGATCTGGGGCCAACGTCCTGACTTTC CASSYTGSGANVLTF
many - TRBJ1-2 TRBV27 TGTGCCAGCAGTTTATCGACAGGAGGTGGCTACACCTTC CASSLSTGGGYTF
few - TRBJ2-1 TRBV27 TGTGCCAGCAGTTCCGTTCCGGGAAATGAGCAGTTCTTC CASSSVPGNEQFF
few - TRBJ2-2 TRBV29-1 TGCAGCGTTGCTCCTGAGAACACCGGGGAGCTGTTTTTT CSVAPENTGELFF
- - TRBJ1-1 TRBV25-1 TGTGCCAGCAGTCCCGGGGGACACCCGAACACTGAAGCTTTCTTT CASSPGGHPNTEAFF
many - TRBJ2-7 TRBV28 TGTGCCAGCAGAAAGACAGCCTACGAGCAGTACTTC CASRKTAYEQYF
few - TRBJ1-1 TRBV5-1 TGCGCCAGCAGCCCGGAGCGGGCCTTCGGCACTGAAGCTTTCTTT CASSPERAFGTEAFF
many - TRBJ1-4 TRBV3-1 TGTGCCAGCAGCCTCTTAGTCGATGAAAAACTGTTTTTT CASSLLVDEKLFF
few TRBD1 TRBJ1-1 TRBV27 TGTGCCAGCAGGAGCTCGGGACAGCGCTTCGCCGCTTTCTTT CASRSSGQRFAAFF
many - TRBJ2-7 TRBV6-1 TGTGCCAGCAGTGAAGAGTTTCGGGGCTACGAGCAGTACTTC CASSEEFRGYEQYF
few - TRBJ2-7 TRBV29-1 TGCAGCGGCCAACGGGGTTACGAGCAGTACTTC CSGQRGYEQYF
many - TRBJ2-5 TRBV28 TGTGCCAGCACCATCCCCTCCCCGGGAGAGACCCAGTACTTC CASTIPSPGETQYF
many TRBD2 TRBJ2-5 TRBV7-2 TGTGCCAGCAGCTTTCTCCCAACGACTAGCGGGAGGGGTAGGCAAGAGACCCAGTACTTC CASSFLPTTSGRGRQETQYF
few - TRBJ1-6 TRBV27 TGTGCCAGCAGTTTTTTCTCAGGCTCCTATAATTCACCCCTCCACTTT CASSFFSGSYNSPLHF
many - TRBJ2-6 TRBV30 TGTGCCTGGAGTGTCGGAGGGCACGGGGCCAACGTCCTGACTTTC CAWSVGGHGANVLTF
few TRBD1 TRBJ2-5 TRBV18 TGTGCCAGCTCAGCCTTAACAGGGGGCCCTCCCCAAGAGACCCAGTACTTC CASSALTGGPPQETQYF
- - TRBJ2-2 TRBV12-3/TRBV12-4 TGTGCCAGCAGTCCTAGGACCGTCCGGGGCACCGGGGAGCTGTTTTTT CASSPRTVRGTGELFF